The 17 T cell receptor beta chains below come from one sample, sequenced in a study of long-term antiretroviral therapy in people with HIV. The assay used was immunoSEQ (version v3.0), run at survey level. Generated by immunoSEQ multiplex PCR, the TCRdb table keeps only in-frame clones and is missing some. The table records almost 35,000 clones, 94% of them present only once. The sequences come from unsorted PBMCs, collected approximately 5.1 years after starting antiretroviral therapy. These receptors all come from a woman aged 45 to 65 with HIV.

The chain employs TRBV19 and TRBJ2-7; no clear D gene. From germline, CDR1 is LNHDA and CDR2 SQIVND (reference sequence). The CDR3 has 17 residues. Trimming took off 2 bases at V and 5 bases at J, with 22 bases between the two ends. The CDR3 protein is CASSITPRSRVGHEQYF. CDR3 coding DNA: TGTGCCAGTAGTATAACCCCACGGTCGAGAGTTGGCCACGAGCAGTACTTC. Using reference TRBV19 and TRBJ2-7 for the parts outside the CDR3, the full variable domain is DGGITQSPKYLFRKEGQNVTLSCEQNLNHDAMYWYRQDPGQGLRLIYYSQIVNDFQKGDIAEGYSVSREKKESFPLTVTSAQKNPTAFYLCASSITPRSRVGHEQYFGPGTRLTVT.

J is TRBJ2-3 and V is TRBV2; D uncertain. V dropped 4 bases and J dropped 6 bases, with 8 bases sitting between them. This CDR3 comprises 12 residues. Per the germline V gene, CDR1 is SNHLY and CDR2 is FYNNEI. This chain's CDR3 is CASSVTSDTQYF. Here the CDR3 DNA reads TGTGCCAGCAGTGTAACCTCCGATACGCAGTATTTT.

The chain links TRBV6-6 to TRBJ2-5, with TRBD2 identical over 7 bases. After removal of 6 bases from V and 5 bases from J, the junction contained 6 bases not matched to a gene. CDR3 size: 13 residues. Germline V CDR1 and CDR2: MNHNY, SVGAGI (reference sequence). The CDR3 reads CASRKRGDETQYF. In DNA form, the CDR3 reads TGTGCCAGCAGAAAACGGGGGGATGAGACCCAGTACTTC.

This clone has just one count. V is TRBV6-6 and J is TRBJ1-2; D may be TRBD1 (5 bases). The CDR3 contains 14 residues. Germline lookup yields CDR1 MNHNY and CDR2 SVGAGI (reference sequence). Trimming cost V 1 base and J 1 base, with 7 bases left between them. The CDR3 protein is CASSYLDSNYGYTF. In DNA form, the CDR3 reads TGTGCCAGCAGTTACTTAGACAGTAACTATGGCTACACCTTC.

The chain has TRBV11-2 and TRBJ2-7, with D unresolved. Trimming left V 4 bases short and J 3 bases short, with 19 bases between. This CDR3 is 16 amino acids long. Germline V CDR1 and CDR2: SGHAT, FQNNGV. CDR3 loop: CASSSSVGLDSYEQYF. In DNA, the CDR3 is TGTGCCAGCAGCTCCTCTGTGGGGTTAGATAGCTACGAGCAGTACTTC.

V is TRBV5-4 and J is TRBJ2-1, with D possibly being TRBD1 (5 bases). Germline V CDR1 and CDR2: SGHNT, YYREEE (reference sequence). This CDR3 is built from 14 residues. V was clipped by 0 bases and J by 6 bases, with 10 bases between them. In DNA form, the CDR3 reads TGTGCCAGCAGCTTGGTGGCAGGGTCCAATGAGCAGTTCTTC. Amino acid sequence: CASSLVAGSNEQFF.

V is TRBV6-6 and J is TRBJ1-2; 8 nucleotides match TRBD1. This CDR3 region has 14 residues. Trimming cost V 5 bases and J 7 bases; bases outside gene matches: 9. Per germline, CDR1 MNHNY and CDR2 SVGAGI (reference sequence). DNA of the CDR3: TGTGCCAGCAGTCAGGGGGCCCGAAGTCCTGGCTACACCTTC. Residues: CASSQGARSPGYTF.

The genes are TRBV5-5 and TRBJ1-2; D may be TRBD1 (6 bases). Trimming pared 0 bases from V and 4 bases from J, leaving 13 bases between. Germline V CDR1 and CDR2: SGHKS, YYEKEE (reference sequence). CDR3 length equals 15 residues. The CDR3 spells CASSLGAGEAYGYTF. CDR3 sequence (DNA): TGTGCCAGCAGCTTGGGGGCAGGGGAGGCCTATGGCTACACCTTC. The entire variable domain, with the rest obtained from reference TRBV5-5 and TRBJ1-2, is as follows: DAGVTQSPTHLIKTRGQQVTLRCSPISGHKSVSWYQQVLGQGPQFIFQYYEKEERGRGNFPDRFSARQFPNYSSELNVNALLLGDSALYLCASSLGAGEAYGYTFGSGTRLTVV.

The gene calls are TRBV6-4 and TRBJ2-2; 8 bases are a match to TRBD1. This CDR3 has 15 amino acids. Looked up from germline, CDR1 is MRHNA and CDR2 is SNTAGT. With 6 bases clipped from V and 1 base from J, the junction kept 4 bases outside the gene matches. CDR3 amino acids: CASRPGTGNTGELFF. In DNA form, the CDR3 reads TGTGCCAGCAGACCCGGGACAGGGAACACCGGGGAGCTGTTTTTT.

The rearrangement joins TRBV11-2 to TRBJ1-1, with D maybe TRBD1 (6 bases). Germline V gene data show CDR1 as SGHAT and CDR2 as FQNNGV. The CDR3 is 15 residues long. V was clipped by 1 base and J by 4 bases, with 13 bases between them. The CDR3 DNA reads TGTGCCAGCAGCTTAGGGGCAGCCAGGGGCACTGAAGCTTTCTTT. As protein: CASSLGAARGTEAFF. Using reference TRBV11-2 and TRBJ1-1 for the parts outside the CDR3, the full variable domain is EAGVAQSPRYKIIEKRQSVAFWCNPISGHATLYWYQQILGQGPKLLIQFQNNGVVDDSQLPKDRFSAERLKGVDSTLKIQPAKLEDSAVYLCASSLGAARGTEAFFGQGTRLTVV.

The chain joins TRBV4-3 to TRBJ1-2; no clear D. V lost 1 base, J lost 3 bases, and 12 bases lay in between. CDR1 is LGHNA and CDR2 is YSLEER in the germline V gene. This CDR3 comprises 15 residues. The DNA of the CDR3 is TGCGCCAGCAGCCAAGGGCGCGGCAGCCACTATGGCTACACCTTC. It translates to CASSQGRGSHYGYTF.

This chain joins TRBV7-9 and TRBJ2-1, with D possibly being TRBD2 (5 bases). Trimming took off 5 bases at V and 8 bases at J, with 10 bases between the two ends. Germline-derived CDR1 and CDR2 are SEHNR and FQNEAQ (reference sequence). The CDR3 totals 12 residues. This CDR3 reads CASSIERDEQFF. The CDR3 DNA is TGTGCCAGCAGCATCGAGAGGGATGAGCAGTTCTTC.

The V and J genes are TRBV5-5 and TRBJ2-7, with D tentatively TRBD2 (6 bases). Germline V lookup: CDR1 SGHKS, CDR2 YYEKEE (reference sequence). The CDR3 contains 16 residues. Between the trimmed V and J ends, which lost 4 bases and 2 bases, there was a span of 19 bases. CDR3 coding DNA: TGTGCCAGCAGCATTGGATTCGGGACTGTGACCTACGAGCAGTACTTC. Residues: CASSIGFGTVTYEQYF.

This clone was observed a few times. V gene TRBV30 combines with J gene TRBJ2-7; a possible D gene is TRBD1 (5 bases). The V gene's germline CDR1 is GTSNPN and CDR2 SVGIG (reference sequence). Trimming took 0 bases from V and 0 from J, leaving 12 bases between them. The CDR3 extends over 15 amino acids. The CDR3 is CAWSVLGASSYEQYF. DNA for the CDR3: TGTGCCTGGAGTGTTCTAGGGGCTAGCTCCTACGAGCAGTACTTC. The whole variable domain, remainder taken from reference TRBV30 and TRBJ2-7, is SQTIHQWPATLVQPVGSPLSLECTVEGTSNPNLYWYRQAAGRGLQLLFYSVGIGQISSEVPQNLSASRPQDRQFILSSKKLLLSDSGFYLCAWSVLGASSYEQYFGPGTRLTVT.

The J gene is TRBJ1-1, the V gene TRBV6-5; maybe TRBD1 (6 bases). Germline V gives CDR1 MNHEY, CDR2 SVGAGI. V shed 6 bases and J shed 8 bases, with 10 bases lying between them. The CDR3 has 11 residues. CDR3 DNA: TGTGCCAGCAGCGTCGGGACAGAAGCTTTCTTT. This encodes CASSVGTEAFF.

The chain couples TRBV6-5 to TRBJ2-3; tentatively, D is TRBD1 or TRBD2 (5 bases each). From germline, CDR1 is MNHEY and CDR2 SVGAGI. Deletions cut 0 bases from V and 4 bases from J, with 14 bases between. This CDR3 is built from 16 residues. CDR3 in amino acids: CASSYSGRGPPDTQYF. CDR3 nucleotide sequence: TGTGCCAGCAGTTACTCGGGCCGGGGCCCCCCAGATACGCAGTATTTT.

The chain employs TRBV28 and TRBJ1-2; 10 bases map to TRBD1. The V gene end was trimmed by 3 bases and the J gene end by 4 bases; junction bases not matched to a gene: 20. This CDR3 has 20 residues. Germline values: CDR1 MDHEN, CDR2 SYDVKM. The CDR3 here is CASSFLGNNRDRGLPYGYTF. CDR3 coding DNA: TGTGCCAGCAGTTTCTTGGGTAATAACCGGGACAGGGGATTACCCTATGGCTACACCTTC.